This TCR beta chain was identified in a study of T cell responses to AZD1222 COVID-19 vaccine. General study points: Recipients of two AZD1222 doses showed rising Spike-specific TCR breadth and depth. Samples come after the peak T cell response, not at day 14. Across spike, vaccine-associated CD4 TCRs were found, dominant at 160-218 and 743-854.

Of note for this clone: The antigen remains undetermined.

Produced via immunoSEQ multiplex PCR; TCRdb's table is partial and in-frame only. This sample has roughly 50,000 clones, with approximately 90% found just once. The material sequenced was peripheral blood, taken on day 0 of AZD1222 vaccination. This TCR came from an adult in good health.

The CDR3 DNA reads TGTGCCAGCTCACCGCCGACAGGGGTGAGGGAAAAACTGTTTTTT. Its protein is CASSPPTGVREKLFF. The genes are TRBV18 and TRBJ1-4; 8 positions match TRBD1. The junction had 8 bases not matched to a gene; V was cut back by 3 bases and J by 8 bases. CDR3 size: 15 residues. Germline V gene sequence: CDR1 KGHSH, CDR2 LQKENI.